The clone carrying this T cell receptor beta chain was seen only once. Antigen specificity is unknown. These data come from a study of cytomegalovirus exposure and HLA in healthy donors. On the study more broadly: One earlier analysis, a look at some 180 million T cells, found fewer than 140 million unique TCR beta sequences.

It was with 60 Vbeta and 13 Jbeta primers that the PCR ran. Sequenced by immunoSEQ multiplex PCR; TCRdb stores in-frame clones only, minus some. The sample includes fewer than 150,000 clones, about 80% seen only once; the top ten take about 2.5%. Per germline, CDR1 SEHNR and CDR2 FQNEAQ (reference sequence). V lost 5 bases and J lost 1, with 8 bases in between. The CDR3 is 14 residues long. Regarding the study as a whole: In a later analysis, across HLA loci, associated TCR counts were highest for DRB1, lowest for HLA-C.

The chain carries TRBV7-9 and TRBJ2-2, with a tentative D call TRBD2 (5 bases). This receptor was obtained from a woman between 35 and 50 years old in good health and CMV-seropositive. The sequenced sample was PBMCs. The CDR3 sequence is CASSVDWNTGELFF. CDR3 coding DNA: TGTGCCAGCAGCGTGGACTGGAACACCGGGGAGCTGTTTTTT.